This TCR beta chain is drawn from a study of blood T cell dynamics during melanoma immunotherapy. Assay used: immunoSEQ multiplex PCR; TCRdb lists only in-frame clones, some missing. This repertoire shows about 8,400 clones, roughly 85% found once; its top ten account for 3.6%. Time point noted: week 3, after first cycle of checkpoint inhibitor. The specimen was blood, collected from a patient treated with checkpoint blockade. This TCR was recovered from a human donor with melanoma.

CDR3 amino acids: CASRGRMDSYEQYF. CDR3 DNA: TGTGCCTCAAGAGGGCGGATGGACTCCTACGAGCAGTACTTC. The gene calls are TRBV19 and TRBJ2-7; the D gene is possibly TRBD2 (5 bases). The CDR3 is made up of 14 amino acids. The V end was cut by 11 bases, the J end by 0 bases, with 17 bases between. Per germline, CDR1 LNHDA and CDR2 SQIVND (reference sequence). Looking up the rest from reference TRBV19 and TRBJ2-7 gives the full variable domain: DGGITQSPKYLFRKEGQNVTLSCEQNLNHDAMYWYRQDPGQGLRLIYYSQIVNDFQKGDIAEGYSVSREKKESFPLTVTSAQKNPTAFYLCASRGRMDSYEQYFGPGTRLTVT.